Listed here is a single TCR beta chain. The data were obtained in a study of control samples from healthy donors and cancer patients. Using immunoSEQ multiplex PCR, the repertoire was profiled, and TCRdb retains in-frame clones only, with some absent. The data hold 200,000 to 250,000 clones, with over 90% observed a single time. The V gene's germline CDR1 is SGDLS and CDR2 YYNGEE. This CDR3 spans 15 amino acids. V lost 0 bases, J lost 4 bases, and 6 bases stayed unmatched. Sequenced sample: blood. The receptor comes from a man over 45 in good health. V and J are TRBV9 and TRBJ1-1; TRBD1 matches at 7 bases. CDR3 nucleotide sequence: TGTGCCAGCAGCGTAGGGGCGCCAGGGGGCACTGAAGCTTTCTTT. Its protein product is CASSVGAPGGTEAFF.